This T cell receptor beta chain derives from a study of graft-versus-host responses after intestinal transplantation. Points on this clone: Its target is not known.

Assay: immunoSEQ multiplex PCR; the TCRdb copy retains only in-frame clones and omits some. This table holds approximately 37,000 clones, approximately 93% found once. Study observations and caveats: Recipient marrow held GvH clones, some first seen in ileum or blood. Subjects displaying graft-donor T cell macrochimerism possessed elevated graft-versus-host to host-versus-graft clonal ratios inside allografts.

The CDR3 is made up of 24 amino acids. The V and J ends lost 1 base and 5 bases, in that order; junction bases with no gene match: 33. Germline CDR1 SNHLY, CDR2 FYNNEI. The sequenced sample was PBMCs, obtained approximately 100 weeks after intestinal transplantation. This receptor was identified in a human patient who received an intestinal transplant, so some T cells may come from the graft donor. The chain is built from TRBV2 and TRBJ2-5; 8 bases are shared with TRBD1. The CDR3, as DNA: TGTGCCAGCAGTGAAGGGCGGAGGCAGGGGGCGTCTTGGGATGCAGGAACTCCCTTGGAGACCCAGTACTTC. Translated: CASSEGRRQGASWDAGTPLETQYF.